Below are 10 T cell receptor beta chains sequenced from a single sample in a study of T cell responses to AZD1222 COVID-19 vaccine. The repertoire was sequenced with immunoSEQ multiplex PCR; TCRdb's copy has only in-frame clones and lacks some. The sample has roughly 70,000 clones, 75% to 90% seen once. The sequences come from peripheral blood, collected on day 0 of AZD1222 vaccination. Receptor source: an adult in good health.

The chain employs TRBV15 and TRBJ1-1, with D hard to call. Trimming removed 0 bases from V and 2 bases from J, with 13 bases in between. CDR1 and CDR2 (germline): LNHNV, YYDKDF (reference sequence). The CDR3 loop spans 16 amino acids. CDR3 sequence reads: CATSRDFGSANTEAFF. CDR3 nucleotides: TGTGCCACCAGCAGAGATTTTGGGTCAGCTAACACTGAAGCTTTCTTT.

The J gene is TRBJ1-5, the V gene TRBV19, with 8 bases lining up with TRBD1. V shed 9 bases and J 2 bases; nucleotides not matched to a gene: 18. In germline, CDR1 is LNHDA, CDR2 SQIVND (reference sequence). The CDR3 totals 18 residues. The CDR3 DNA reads TGTGCCAGCGATCTACCCAAAACAGGGGGAATAGGCAATCAGCCCCAGCATTTT. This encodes CASDLPKTGGIGNQPQHF. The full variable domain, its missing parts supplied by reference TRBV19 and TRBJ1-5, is DGGITQSPKYLFRKEGQNVTLSCEQNLNHDAMYWYRQDPGQGLRLIYYSQIVNDFQKGDIAEGYSVSREKKESFPLTVTSAQKNPTAFYLCASDLPKTGGIGNQPQHFGDGTRLSIL.

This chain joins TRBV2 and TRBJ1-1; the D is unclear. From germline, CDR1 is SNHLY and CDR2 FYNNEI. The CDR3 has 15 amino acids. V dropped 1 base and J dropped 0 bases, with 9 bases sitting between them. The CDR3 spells CASSEGQTMNTEAFF. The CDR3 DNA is TGTGCCAGCAGTGAAGGCCAGACAATGAACACTGAAGCTTTCTTT.

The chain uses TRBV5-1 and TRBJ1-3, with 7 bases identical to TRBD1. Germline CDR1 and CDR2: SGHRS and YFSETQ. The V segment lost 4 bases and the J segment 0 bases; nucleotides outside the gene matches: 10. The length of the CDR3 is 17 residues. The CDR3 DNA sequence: TGCGCCAGCAGCCCATTGGACAGGCCCAGCTCTGGAAACACCATATATTTT. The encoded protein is CASSPLDRPSSGNTIYF.

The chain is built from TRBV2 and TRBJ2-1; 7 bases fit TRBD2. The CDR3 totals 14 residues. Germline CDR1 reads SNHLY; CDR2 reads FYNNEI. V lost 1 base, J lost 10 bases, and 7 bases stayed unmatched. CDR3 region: CASSEDLRTREQFF. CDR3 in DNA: TGTGCCAGCAGTGAAGATCTGCGGACTAGGGAGCAGTTCTTC.

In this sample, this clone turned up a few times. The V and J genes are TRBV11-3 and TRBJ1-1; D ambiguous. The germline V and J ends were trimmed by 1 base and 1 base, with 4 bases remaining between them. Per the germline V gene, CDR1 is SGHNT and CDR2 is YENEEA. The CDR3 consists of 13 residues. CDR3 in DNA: TGTGCCAGCAGCTTAGGGTCGAACACTGAAGCTTTCTTT. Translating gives CASSLGSNTEAFF.

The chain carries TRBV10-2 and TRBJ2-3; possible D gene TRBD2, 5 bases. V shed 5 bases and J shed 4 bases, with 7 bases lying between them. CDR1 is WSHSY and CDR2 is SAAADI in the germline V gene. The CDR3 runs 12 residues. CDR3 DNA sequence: TGCGCCAGCAGTATACTAGCAGATACGCAGTATTTT. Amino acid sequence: CASSILADTQYF.

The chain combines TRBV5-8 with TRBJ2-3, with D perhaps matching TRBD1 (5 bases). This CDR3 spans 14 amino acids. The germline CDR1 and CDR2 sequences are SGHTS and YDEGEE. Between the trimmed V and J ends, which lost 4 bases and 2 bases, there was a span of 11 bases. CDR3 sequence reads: CASSRRQHTDTQYF. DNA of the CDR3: TGTGCCAGCAGCCGCCGACAGCACACAGATACGCAGTATTTT.

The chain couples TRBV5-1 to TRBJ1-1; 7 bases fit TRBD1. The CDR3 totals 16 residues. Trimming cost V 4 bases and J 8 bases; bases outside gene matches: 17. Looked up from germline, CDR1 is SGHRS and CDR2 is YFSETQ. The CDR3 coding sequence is TGCGCCAGCAGCCCGACAGGGAAGGGTCGGAACGGGGAAGCTTTCTTT. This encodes CASSPTGKGRNGEAFF.

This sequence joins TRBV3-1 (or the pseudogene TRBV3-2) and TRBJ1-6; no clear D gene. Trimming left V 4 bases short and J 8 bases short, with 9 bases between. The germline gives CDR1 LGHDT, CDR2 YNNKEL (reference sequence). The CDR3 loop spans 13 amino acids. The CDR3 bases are TGTGCCAGCAGCCCAAGTGTAGATTCACCCCTCCACTTT. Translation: CASSPSVDSPLHF.